One and the same sample provided the 21 T cell receptor beta chains below, sequenced in a study of Ad26.COV2.S vaccination and SARS-CoV-2 variants. Treatment given: 15 to 20 received Ad26.COV2.S at low or high dose, single or two shots; about five received placebo; per-sample allocation not given. Material that was analyzed had been drawn on day 63 after the first vaccine or placebo injection. Repertoires were generated with immunoSEQ multiplex PCR, while TCRdb's copy carries only in-frame clones and drops some. Of roughly 380,000 clones listed, roughly 88% are singletons. Here the sequenced sample was peripheral blood, taken in a trial of Ad26.COV2.S vaccine versus placebo. These receptors all come from a person between 18 and 60 years old who received the Ad26.COV2.S COVID-19 vaccine or a placebo.

This chain joins TRBV27 and TRBJ1-1, with D possibly being TRBD1 (6 bases). Deletions cut 5 bases from V and 7 bases from J, with 26 bases between. CDR1 is MNHEY, CDR2 SMNVEV, per germline (reference sequence). The CDR3 covers 17 residues. DNA for the CDR3: TGTGCCAGCAGTCCCGAGGGGGGGTGGGGAGCTCTTCTTGAAGCTTTCTTT. Protein product: CASSPEGGWGALLEAFF.

This clone showed up just once. V gene TRBV6-1 combines with J gene TRBJ1-5; D unresolved. CDR3 length: 13 amino acids. V was pared by 2 bases and J by 2 bases, with 4 bases between. The germline CDR1 and CDR2 sequences are MNHNS and SASEGT. The CDR3 coding sequence is TGTGCCAGCAGTGAATTTGGCAATCAGCCCCAGCATTTT. Amino acid sequence: CASSEFGNQPQHF.

The chain is built from TRBV7-2 and TRBJ2-7; possibly TRBD1 for D (7 bases). The CDR3 runs 15 residues. CDR1 is SGHTA and CDR2 is FQGNSA in the germline V gene. Trimming took off 1 base at V and 3 bases at J, with 13 bases between the two ends. CDR3 bases: TGTGCCAGCAGCTTAGGACAGGGACTTATCTACGAGCAGTACTTC. Its protein is CASSLGQGLIYEQYF.

This clone came up a few times. The chain joins TRBV18 to TRBJ2-7; perhaps TRBD1 as D (5 bases). The CDR3 runs 14 residues. The germline V gene has CDR1 KGHSH and CDR2 LQKENI. The V end lost 3 bases, the J end lost 3 bases, and 12 bases lay between the germline ends. CDR3 DNA sequence: TGTGCCAGCTCACCGACTCAGGGAAGCTACGAGCAGTACTTC. It is translated as CASSPTQGSYEQYF.

This chain connects TRBV19 to TRBJ1-5, with D possibly TRBD1 on 5 matching bases. V lost 5 bases and J lost 3, with 11 bases in between. Germline CDR1 and CDR2: LNHDA and SQIVND (reference sequence). The CDR3 totals 14 residues. CDR3: CASSSGHHNQPQHF. CDR3 DNA sequence: TGTGCCAGTAGTTCTGGACATCACAATCAGCCCCAGCATTTT.

This chain links TRBV28 with TRBJ1-1, with D unresolved. This CDR3 is 14 amino acids long. The germline V gene has CDR1 MDHEN and CDR2 SYDVKM. V was trimmed by 5 bases and J by 1 base, leaving 11 bases between them. For the CDR3, the DNA is TGTGCCAGCAGTGCCCCGACACAGAACACTGAAGCTTTCTTT. Protein product: CASSAPTQNTEAFF.

The J gene is TRBJ2-7, the V gene TRBV5-1; D perhaps matches TRBD1 (5 bases). This CDR3 comprises 14 residues. Germline V gene sequence: CDR1 SGHRS, CDR2 YFSETQ. Trimming took off 0 bases at V and 4 bases at J, with 11 bases between the two ends. The CDR3, as DNA: TGCGCCAGCAGCTTGGTCCGACAGCCGTACGAGCAGTACTTC. This sequence encodes CASSLVRQPYEQYF. The whole variable domain, remainder taken from reference TRBV5-1 and TRBJ2-7, is KAGVTQTPRYLIKTRGQQVTLSCSPISGHRSVSWYQQTPGQGLQFLFEYFSETQRNKGNFPGRFSGRQFSNSRSEMNVSTLELGDSALYLCASSLVRQPYEQYFGPGTRLTVT.

This chain joins TRBV4-1 and TRBJ2-2; weak D call: TRBD1 (6 bases). Trimming removed 4 bases at V and 8 bases at J, with 17 bases between. The CDR3 loop spans 15 amino acids. Germline CDR1 and CDR2: MGHRA and YSYEKL. CDR3 residues: CASSLPGQHRGELFF. CDR3 DNA sequence: TGCGCCAGCAGCCTTCCGGGACAACATCGAGGGGAGCTGTTTTTT.

As DNA, the CDR3 is TGTGCCAGCAGCCAAGTCCCGGGGGGCTCCTACGAGCAGTACTTC. Protein sequence: CASSQVPGGSYEQYF. The chain has TRBV4-2 and TRBJ2-7, with TRBD2 matching over 7 bases. The CDR3 consists of 15 residues. Germline CDR1 LGHNA, CDR2 YNFKEQ. V was clipped by 1 base and J by 0 bases; unmatched bases: 3.

This clone was seen once. CDR3 loop: CASSRAGTQYF. The CDR3 DNA sequence: TGTGCCAGCAGCCGCGCTGGGACCCAGTACTTC. The chain employs TRBV6-5 and TRBJ2-5; no clear D gene. Trimming removed 6 bases from V and 7 bases from J, with 9 bases in between. The germline V gene has CDR1 MNHEY and CDR2 SVGAGI. The CDR3 spans 11 residues.

The chain uses TRBV5-1 and TRBJ2-7; 8 bases agree with TRBD1. This CDR3 region has 15 residues. Trimming cost V 4 bases and J 3 bases; bases outside gene matches: 9. The germline V gene encodes CDR1 SGHRS and CDR2 YFSETQ. In nucleotides, the CDR3 is TGCGCCAGCAGCCTCTGGGACAGGAGAGACTACGAGCAGTACTTC. Amino acid sequence: CASSLWDRRDYEQYF.

V gene TRBV10-3 combines with J gene TRBJ1-1; D may be TRBD1 (5 bases). Trimming took off 4 bases at V and 5 bases at J, with 14 bases between the two ends. The V gene's germline CDR1 is ENHRY and CDR2 SYGVKD. There are 14 residues in the CDR3. The CDR3: CAISVGVGETEAFF. In DNA, the CDR3 is TGTGCCATCAGTGTGGGGGTGGGAGAAACTGAAGCTTTCTTT.

The chain employs TRBV4-3 and TRBJ1-4; perhaps TRBD1 as D (5 bases). CDR3 length: 18 amino acids. Deletions cut 0 bases from V and 4 bases from J, with 18 bases between. Germline CDR1 is LGHNA and CDR2 is YSLEER. The CDR3 loop is CASSQEVVVQTVNEKLFF. The CDR3 bases are TGCGCCAGCAGCCAAGAAGTTGTGGTTCAGACAGTTAATGAAAAACTGTTTTTT.

V and J are TRBV5-1 and TRBJ2-5; the D gene is possibly TRBD1 (5 bases). This CDR3 comprises 14 residues. Germline V gives CDR1 SGHRS, CDR2 YFSETQ. Trimming took 7 bases from V and 4 from J, leaving 17 bases between them. The CDR3 is CASGHRLSAETQYF. DNA for the CDR3: TGCGCCAGCGGACACAGGCTCTCAGCAGAGACCCAGTACTTC.

The J gene is TRBJ2-7, the V gene TRBV6-5, with 12 bases matching TRBD1. Trimming cost V 6 bases and J 7 bases; bases outside gene matches: 10. Germline V CDR1 and CDR2: MNHEY, SVGAGI. The CDR3 sequence is 15 residues long. The CDR3 coding sequence is TGTGCCAGCAGACGTCCCGGGACAGGGGGCGGGGAGCAGTACTTC. Amino acids: CASRRPGTGGGEQYF.

This chain uses TRBV7-2 with TRBJ1-3; 7 nucleotides align to TRBD1. Trimming removed 2 bases from V and 2 bases from J; junction bases left unmatched: 3. Germline values: CDR1 SGHTA, CDR2 FQGNSA. The CDR3 totals 15 residues. The CDR3 loop reads CASSLNTGAGNTIYF. In nucleotides, the CDR3 is TGTGCCAGCAGCTTAAATACAGGGGCTGGAAACACCATATATTTT.

Written as DNA, the CDR3 is TGTGCCAGCAGCAAACCTGGGTACGAGCAGTACTTC. This translates into CASSKPGYEQYF. The J gene is TRBJ2-7, the V gene TRBV5-5; D call uncertain. The CDR3 loop spans 12 amino acids. The germline V gene encodes CDR1 SGHKS and CDR2 YYEKEE (reference sequence). Between the trimmed V and J ends, which lost 4 bases and 4 bases, there was a span of 9 bases.

V is TRBV5-1 and J is TRBJ1-4; no clear D gene. With 0 bases removed from V and 1 base from J, the gap between germline ends came to 4 bases. Germline CDR1 reads SGHRS; CDR2 reads YFSETQ. The CDR3 totals 14 residues. CDR3: CASSLALTNEKLFF. CDR3 coding DNA: TGCGCCAGCAGCTTGGCCTTAACTAATGAAAAACTGTTTTTT.

The genes are TRBV30 and TRBJ1-6; D is ambiguous. V lost 1 base to trimming and J lost 6 bases, with 7 bases between them. CDR3 length: 13 residues. Germline V CDR1 and CDR2: GTSNPN, SVGIG (reference sequence). CDR3 sequence reads: CAWSAEGNSPLHF. CDR3 nucleotides: TGTGCCTGGAGTGCGGAGGGTAATTCACCCCTCCACTTT.

The chain uses TRBV30 and TRBJ2-7; TRBD1 aligns across 10 bases. V lost 0 bases and J lost 1; bases outside the gene matches: 9. The V gene's germline CDR1 is GTSNPN and CDR2 SVGIG (reference sequence). The CDR3 extends over 17 amino acids. As DNA, the CDR3 is TGTGCCTGGAGTGTACTCTATCGGACAGGGGGTTCCTACGAGCAGTACTTC. Its translation is CAWSVLYRTGGSYEQYF.

The chain employs TRBV7-8 and TRBJ2-5; perhaps D is TRBD1 or TRBD2 (5 bases each). The CDR3 runs to 15 residues. V was pared by 5 bases and J by 4 bases, with 17 bases between. The germline CDR1 and CDR2 sequences are SGHVS and FQNEAQ. CDR3 protein: CASSLLSSGRETQYF. The CDR3 DNA reads TGTGCCAGCAGCCTCCTCAGTTCGGGGCGAGAGACCCAGTACTTC.